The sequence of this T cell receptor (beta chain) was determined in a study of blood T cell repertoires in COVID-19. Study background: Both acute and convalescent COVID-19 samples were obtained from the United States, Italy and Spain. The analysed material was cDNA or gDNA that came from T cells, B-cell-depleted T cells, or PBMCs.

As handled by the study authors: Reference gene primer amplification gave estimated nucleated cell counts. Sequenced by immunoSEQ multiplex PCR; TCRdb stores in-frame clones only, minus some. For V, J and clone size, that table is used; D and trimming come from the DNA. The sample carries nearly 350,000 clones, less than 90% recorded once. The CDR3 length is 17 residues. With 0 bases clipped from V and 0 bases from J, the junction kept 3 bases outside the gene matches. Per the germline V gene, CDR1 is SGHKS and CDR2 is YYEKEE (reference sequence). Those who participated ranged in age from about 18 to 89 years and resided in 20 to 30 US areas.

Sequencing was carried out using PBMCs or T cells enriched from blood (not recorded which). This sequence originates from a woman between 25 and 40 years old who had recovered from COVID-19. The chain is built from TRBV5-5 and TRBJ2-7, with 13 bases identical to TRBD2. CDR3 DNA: TGTGCCAGCAGCTTGGGGGGACTAGCGGGGAACTCCTACGAGCAGTACTTC. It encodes CASSLGGLAGNSYEQYF. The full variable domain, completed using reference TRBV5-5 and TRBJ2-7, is DAGVTQSPTHLIKTRGQQVTLRCSPISGHKSVSWYQQVLGQGPQFIFQYYEKEERGRGNFPDRFSARQFPNYSSELNVNALLLGDSALYLCASSLGGLAGNSYEQYFGPGTRLTVT.